This T cell receptor (beta chain) was recorded in a study of Ad26.COV2.S vaccination and SARS-CoV-2 variants. Treatment meaning: roughly 20 received Ad26.COV2.S at low or high dose, single or two shots; roughly 5 received placebo; per-sample allocation not given. Sampling was done on day 63 after the first vaccine or placebo injection. There are 17 residues in the CDR3. Trimming shortened V by 3 bases and J by 0 bases, and 16 bases separated the two germline ends. Germline V lookup: CDR1 SGHVS, CDR2 FNYEAQ. Method: immunoSEQ multiplex PCR; TCRdb's copy keeps in-frame clones and lacks some. The sample comprises about 500,000 clones, 80% to 90% of which are singletons, and 1.7% rests with the top ten.

The source is a person aged 18-60 years who received the Ad26.COV2.S COVID-19 vaccine or a placebo. The J gene is TRBJ2-3, the V gene TRBV7-6; D is uncertain. Sample: peripheral blood, taken in a trial of Ad26.COV2.S vaccine versus placebo. The chain's CDR3 is CASSFSLLAASTDTQYF. For the CDR3, the DNA is TGTGCCAGCAGCTTTTCCCTATTGGCCGCTAGCACAGATACGCAGTATTTT. Based on the CDR3 plus reference TRBV7-6 and TRBJ2-3, the full variable domain is GAGVSQSPRYKVTKRGQDVALRCDPISGHVSLYWYRQALGQGPEFLTYFNYEAQQDKSGLPNDRFSAERPEGSISTLTIQRTEQRDSAMYRCASSFSLLAASTDTQYFGPGTRLTVL.